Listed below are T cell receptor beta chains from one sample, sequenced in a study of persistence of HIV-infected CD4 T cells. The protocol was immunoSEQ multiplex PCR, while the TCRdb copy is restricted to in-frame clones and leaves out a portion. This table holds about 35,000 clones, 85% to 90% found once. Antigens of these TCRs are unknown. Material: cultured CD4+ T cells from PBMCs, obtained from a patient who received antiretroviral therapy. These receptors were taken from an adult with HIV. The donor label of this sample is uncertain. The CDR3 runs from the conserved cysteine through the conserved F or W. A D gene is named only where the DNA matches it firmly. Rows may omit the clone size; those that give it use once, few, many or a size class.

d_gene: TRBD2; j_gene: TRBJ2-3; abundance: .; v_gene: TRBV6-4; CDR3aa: CASSDGTRSDTQYF; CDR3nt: TGTGCCAGCAGTGATGGGACTAGGAGTGATACGCAGTATTTT
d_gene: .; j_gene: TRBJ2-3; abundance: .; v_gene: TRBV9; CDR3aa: CASSPGGEDTQYF; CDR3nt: TGTGCCAGCAGCCCCGGGGGTGAAGATACGCAGTATTTT
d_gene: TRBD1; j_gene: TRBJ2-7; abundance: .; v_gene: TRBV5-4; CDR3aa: CASSLTGGYEQYF; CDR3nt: TGTGCCAGCAGCTTAACAGGGGGCTACGAGCAGTACTTC
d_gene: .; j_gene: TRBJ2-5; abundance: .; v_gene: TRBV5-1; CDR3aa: CASSLEGGEGETQYF; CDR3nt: TGCGCCAGCAGCTTGGAGGGGGGAGAAGGGGAGACCCAGTACTTC
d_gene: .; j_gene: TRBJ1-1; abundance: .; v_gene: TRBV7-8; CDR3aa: CASSLWTENTEAFF; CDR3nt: TGTGCCAGCAGCTTGTGGACAGAGAACACTGAAGCTTTCTTT
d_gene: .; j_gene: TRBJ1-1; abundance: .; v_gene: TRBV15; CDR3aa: CATSRDWPPSAFF; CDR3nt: TGTGCCACCAGCAGAGATTGGCCCCCTTCAGCTTTCTTT
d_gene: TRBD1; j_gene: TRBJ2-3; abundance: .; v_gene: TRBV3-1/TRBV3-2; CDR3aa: CASSLRQTGTDTQYF; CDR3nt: TGTGCCAGCAGCCTACGTCAGACAGGGACAGATACGCAGTATTTT
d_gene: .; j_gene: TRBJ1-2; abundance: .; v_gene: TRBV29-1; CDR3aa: CSVEGAQVDYGYTF; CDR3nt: TGCAGCGTTGAAGGGGCACAGGTTGACTATGGCTACACCTTC
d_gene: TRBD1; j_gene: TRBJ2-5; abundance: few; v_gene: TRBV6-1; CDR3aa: CASSEVKSGTGYSQETQYF; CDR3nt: TGTGCCAGCAGTGAAGTAAAATCCGGGACAGGGTATTCCCAAGAGACCCAGTACTTC
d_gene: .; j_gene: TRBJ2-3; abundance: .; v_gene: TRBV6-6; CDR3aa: CASSPRGEGTQYF; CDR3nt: TGTGCCAGCAGTCCCCGCGGCGAAGGTACGCAGTATTTT
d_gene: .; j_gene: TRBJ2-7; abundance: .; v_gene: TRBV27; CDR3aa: CASSFTAKGPYEQYF; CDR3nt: TGTGCCAGCAGTTTCACAGCCAAGGGTCCCTACGAGCAGTACTTC
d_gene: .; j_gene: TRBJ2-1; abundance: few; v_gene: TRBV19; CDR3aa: CASSRTSGSNEQFF; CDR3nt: TGTGCCAGTAGTAGAACCTCGGGGAGCAATGAGCAGTTCTTC
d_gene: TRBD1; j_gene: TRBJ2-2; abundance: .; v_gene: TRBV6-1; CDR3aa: CASSVSGTGWTGELFF; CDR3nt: TGTGCCAGCAGTGTATCCGGGACAGGGTGGACCGGGGAGCTGTTTTTT
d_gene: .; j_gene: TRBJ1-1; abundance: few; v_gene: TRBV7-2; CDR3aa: CASSKQENTEAFF; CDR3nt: TGTGCCAGCAGCAAACAGGAAAACACTGAAGCTTTCTTT
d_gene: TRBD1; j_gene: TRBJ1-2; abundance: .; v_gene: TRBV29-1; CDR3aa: CSVGGQGSGYTF; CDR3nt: TGCAGCGTAGGAGGACAGGGAAGTGGCTACACCTTC
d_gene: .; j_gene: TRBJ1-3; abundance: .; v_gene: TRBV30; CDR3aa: CAWNRPISGNTIYF; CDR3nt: TGTGCCTGGAATAGACCGATCTCTGGAAACACCATATATTTT
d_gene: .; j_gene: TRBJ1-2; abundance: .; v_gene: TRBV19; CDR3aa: CASSIAGLYGYTF; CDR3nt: TGTGCCAGTAGTATTGCGGGGCTTTATGGCTACACCTTC
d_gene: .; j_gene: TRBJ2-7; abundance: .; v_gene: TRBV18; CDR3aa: CASSPQGSGTGEQYF; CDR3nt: TGTGCCAGCTCACCACAGGGTTCAGGTACCGGCGAGCAGTACTTC
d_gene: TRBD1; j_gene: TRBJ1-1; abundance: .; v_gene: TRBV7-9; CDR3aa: CASSLGQGVIAFF; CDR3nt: TGTGCCAGCAGCTTGGGACAGGGGGTGATCGCTTTCTTT
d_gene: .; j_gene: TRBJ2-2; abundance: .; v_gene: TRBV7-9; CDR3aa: CASSMDTNTGELFF; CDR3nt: TGTGCCAGCAGCATGGACACGAACACCGGGGAGCTGTTTTTT
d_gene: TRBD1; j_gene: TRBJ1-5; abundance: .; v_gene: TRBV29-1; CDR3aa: CSVMTGGGQPQHF; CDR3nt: TGCAGCGTTATGACAGGGGGCGGTCAGCCCCAGCATTTT
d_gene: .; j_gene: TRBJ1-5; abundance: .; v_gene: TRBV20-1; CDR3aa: CSASKKRDKRLYSNQPQHF; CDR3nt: TGCAGTGCTAGTAAGAAGCGGGACAAAAGACTTTATAGCAATCAGCCCCAGCATTTT
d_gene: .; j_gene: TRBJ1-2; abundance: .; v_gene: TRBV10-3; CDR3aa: CAISPQNYGYTF; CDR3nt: TGTGCCATCAGTCCTCAAAACTATGGCTACACCTTC
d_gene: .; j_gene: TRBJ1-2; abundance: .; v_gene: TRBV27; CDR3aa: CASSFSTGPNYGYTF; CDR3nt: TGTGCCAGCAGCTTCTCGACAGGCCCTAACTATGGCTACACCTTC
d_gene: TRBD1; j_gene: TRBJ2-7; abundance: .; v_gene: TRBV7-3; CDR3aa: CASSTRQGLEQYF; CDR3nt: TGTGCCAGCAGCACCCGACAGGGTTTAGAGCAGTACTTC
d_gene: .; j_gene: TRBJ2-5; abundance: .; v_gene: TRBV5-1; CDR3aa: CASIEMSGRETQYF; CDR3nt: TGCGCCAGCATTGAGATGTCCGGCAGAGAGACCCAGTACTTC
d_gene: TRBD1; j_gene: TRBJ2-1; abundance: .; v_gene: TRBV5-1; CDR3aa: CASSLGQGVNEQFF; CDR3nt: TGCGCCAGCAGCTTGGGACAGGGGGTCAATGAGCAGTTCTTC
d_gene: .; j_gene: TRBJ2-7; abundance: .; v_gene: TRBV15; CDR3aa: CATSRESTRGEQYF; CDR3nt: TGTGCCACCAGCAGAGAAAGTACCCGGGGCGAGCAGTACTTC
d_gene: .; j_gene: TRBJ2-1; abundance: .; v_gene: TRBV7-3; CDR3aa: CASSLNSNNEQFF; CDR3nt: TGTGCCAGCAGCTTAAACTCAAACAATGAGCAGTTCTTC
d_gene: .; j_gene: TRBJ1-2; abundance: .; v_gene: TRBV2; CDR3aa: CASSGDGGGYTF; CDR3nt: TGTGCCAGCAGCGGAGACGGAGGAGGCTACACCTTC
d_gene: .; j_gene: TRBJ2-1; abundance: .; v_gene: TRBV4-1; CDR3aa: CASSLNRDMQYEQFF; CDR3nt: TGCGCCAGCAGCTTGAACCGGGACATGCAGTATGAGCAGTTCTTC
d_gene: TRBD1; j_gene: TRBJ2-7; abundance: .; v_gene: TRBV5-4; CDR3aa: CASSRDNGDSSF; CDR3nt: TGTGCCAGCAGTCGGGATAATGGGGACAGCTCTTTC
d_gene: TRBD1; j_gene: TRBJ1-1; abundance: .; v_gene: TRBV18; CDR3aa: CASSPGQGARTEAFF; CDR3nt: TGTGCCAGCTCACCCGGACAGGGGGCGAGGACTGAAGCTTTCTTT
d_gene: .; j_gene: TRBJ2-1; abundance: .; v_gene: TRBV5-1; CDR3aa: CASSLDSGAWNEQFF; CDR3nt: TGCGCCAGCAGCTTGGACTCAGGGGCTTGGAATGAGCAGTTCTTC
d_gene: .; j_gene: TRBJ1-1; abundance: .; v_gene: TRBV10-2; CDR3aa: CAINSGGTTEAFF; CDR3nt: TGCGCCATCAATTCGGGGGGAACCACTGAAGCTTTCTTT
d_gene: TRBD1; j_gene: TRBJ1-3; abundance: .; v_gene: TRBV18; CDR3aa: CASSLGTGTGGPFSGNTIYF; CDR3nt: TGTGCCAGCTCACTAGGGACAGGGACAGGTGGGCCGTTCTCTGGAAACACCATATATTTT
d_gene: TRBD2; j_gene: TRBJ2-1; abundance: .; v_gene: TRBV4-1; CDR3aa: CASSQDRLAGGNEQFF; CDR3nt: TGCGCCAGCAGCCAAGATCGGCTAGCGGGGGGTAATGAGCAGTTCTTC
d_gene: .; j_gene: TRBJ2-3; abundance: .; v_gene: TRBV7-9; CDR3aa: CASSGISATDTQYF; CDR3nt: TGTGCCAGCAGCGGAATTAGCGCCACAGATACGCAGTATTTT
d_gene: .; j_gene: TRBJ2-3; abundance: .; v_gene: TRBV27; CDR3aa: CASSLLAGGGSDTQYF; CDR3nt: TGTGCCAGCAGTTTATTGGCGGGCGGGGGCTCGGATACGCAGTATTTT
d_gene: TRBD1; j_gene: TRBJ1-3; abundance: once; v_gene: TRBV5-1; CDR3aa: CASSSGQGGNTIYF; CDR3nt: TGCGCCAGCAGCTCCGGACAGGGCGGAAACACCATATATTTT
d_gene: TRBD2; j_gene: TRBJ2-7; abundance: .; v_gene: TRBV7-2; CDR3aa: CASKRGGAYEQYF; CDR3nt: TGTGCCAGCAAGCGGGGAGGGGCCTACGAGCAGTACTTC